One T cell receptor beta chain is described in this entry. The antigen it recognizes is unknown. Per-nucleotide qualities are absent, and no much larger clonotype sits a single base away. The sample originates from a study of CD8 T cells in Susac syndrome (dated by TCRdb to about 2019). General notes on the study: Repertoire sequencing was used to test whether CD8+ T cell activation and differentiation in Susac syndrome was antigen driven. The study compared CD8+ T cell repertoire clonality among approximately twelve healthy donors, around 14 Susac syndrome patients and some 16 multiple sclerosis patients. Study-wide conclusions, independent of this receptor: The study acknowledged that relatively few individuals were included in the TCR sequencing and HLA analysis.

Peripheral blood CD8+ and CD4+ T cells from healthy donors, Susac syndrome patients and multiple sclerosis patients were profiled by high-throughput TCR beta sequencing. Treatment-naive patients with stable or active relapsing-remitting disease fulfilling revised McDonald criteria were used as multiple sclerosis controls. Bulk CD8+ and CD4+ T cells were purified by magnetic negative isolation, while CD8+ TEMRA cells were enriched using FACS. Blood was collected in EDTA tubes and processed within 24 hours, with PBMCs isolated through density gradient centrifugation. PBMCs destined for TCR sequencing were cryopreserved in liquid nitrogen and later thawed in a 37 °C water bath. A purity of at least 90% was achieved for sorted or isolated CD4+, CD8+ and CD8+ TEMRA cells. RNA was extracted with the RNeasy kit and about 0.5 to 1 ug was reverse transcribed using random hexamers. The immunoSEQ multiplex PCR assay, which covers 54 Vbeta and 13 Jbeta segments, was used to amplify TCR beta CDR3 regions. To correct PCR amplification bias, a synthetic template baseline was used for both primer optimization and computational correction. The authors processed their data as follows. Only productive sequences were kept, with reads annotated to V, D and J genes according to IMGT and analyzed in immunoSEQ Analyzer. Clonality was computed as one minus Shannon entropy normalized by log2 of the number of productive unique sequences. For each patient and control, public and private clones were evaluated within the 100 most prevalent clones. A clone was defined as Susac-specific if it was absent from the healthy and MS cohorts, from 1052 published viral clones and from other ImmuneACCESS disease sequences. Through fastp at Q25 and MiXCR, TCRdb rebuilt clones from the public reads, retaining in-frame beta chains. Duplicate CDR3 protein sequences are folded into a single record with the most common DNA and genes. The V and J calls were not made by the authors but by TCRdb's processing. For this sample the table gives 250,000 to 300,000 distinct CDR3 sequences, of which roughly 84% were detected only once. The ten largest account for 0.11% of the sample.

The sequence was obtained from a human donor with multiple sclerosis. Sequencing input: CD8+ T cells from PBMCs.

The nucleotide sequence reads TGTGCCAGCAGTTTGACGGATGACGGGTATGAGCAGTTCTTC. Translated, it gives CASSLTDDGYEQFF. The rearranged chain carries TRBV27 and TRBJ2-1, with the D segment identity uncertain. V was cut back by 3 bases and J by 8 bases, leaving a gap of 14 bases between them. The germline V gene encodes CDR1 MNHEY and CDR2 SMNVEV (reference sequence). The CDR3 runs 14 amino acids, cysteine and phenylalanine included. This entry keeps only the CDR3 DNA: 42 bases, framed from base 1.